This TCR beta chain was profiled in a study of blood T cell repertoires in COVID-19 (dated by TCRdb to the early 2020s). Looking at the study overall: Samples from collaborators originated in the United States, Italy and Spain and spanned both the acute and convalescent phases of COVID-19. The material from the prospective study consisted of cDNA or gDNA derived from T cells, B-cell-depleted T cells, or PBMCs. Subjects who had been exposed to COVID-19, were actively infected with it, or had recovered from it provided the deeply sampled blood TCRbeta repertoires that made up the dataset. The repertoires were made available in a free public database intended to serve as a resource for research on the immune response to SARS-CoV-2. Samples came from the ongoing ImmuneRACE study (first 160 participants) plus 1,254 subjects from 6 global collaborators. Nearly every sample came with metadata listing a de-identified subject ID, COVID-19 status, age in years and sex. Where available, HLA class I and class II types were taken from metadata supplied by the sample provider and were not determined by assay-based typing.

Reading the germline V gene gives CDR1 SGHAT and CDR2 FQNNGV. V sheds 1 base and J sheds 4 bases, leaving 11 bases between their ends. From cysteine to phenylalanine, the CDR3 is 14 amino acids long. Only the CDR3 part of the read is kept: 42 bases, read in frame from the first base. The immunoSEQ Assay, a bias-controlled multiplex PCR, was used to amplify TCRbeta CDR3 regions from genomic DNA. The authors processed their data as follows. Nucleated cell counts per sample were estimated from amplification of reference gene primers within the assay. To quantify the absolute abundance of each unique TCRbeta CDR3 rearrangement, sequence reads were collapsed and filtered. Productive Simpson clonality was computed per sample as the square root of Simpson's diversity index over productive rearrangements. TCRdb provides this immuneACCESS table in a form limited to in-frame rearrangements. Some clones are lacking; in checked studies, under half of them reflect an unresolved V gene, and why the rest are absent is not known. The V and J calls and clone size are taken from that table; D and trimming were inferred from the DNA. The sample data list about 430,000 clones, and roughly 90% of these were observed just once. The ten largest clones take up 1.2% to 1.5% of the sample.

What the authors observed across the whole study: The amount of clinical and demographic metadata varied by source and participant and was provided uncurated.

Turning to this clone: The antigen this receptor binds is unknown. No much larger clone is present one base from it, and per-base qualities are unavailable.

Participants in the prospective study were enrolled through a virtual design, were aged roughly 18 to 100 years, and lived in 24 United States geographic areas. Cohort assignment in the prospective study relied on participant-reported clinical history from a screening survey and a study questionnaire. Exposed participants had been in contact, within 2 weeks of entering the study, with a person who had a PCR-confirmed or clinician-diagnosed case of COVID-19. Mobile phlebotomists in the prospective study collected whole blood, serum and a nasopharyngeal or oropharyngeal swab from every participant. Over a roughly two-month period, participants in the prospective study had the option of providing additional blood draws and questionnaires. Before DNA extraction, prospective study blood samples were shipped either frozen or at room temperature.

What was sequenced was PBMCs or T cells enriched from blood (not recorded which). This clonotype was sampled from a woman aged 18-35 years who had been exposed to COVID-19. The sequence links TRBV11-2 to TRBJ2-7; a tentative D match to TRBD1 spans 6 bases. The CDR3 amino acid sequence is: CASSLGRGGYEQYF. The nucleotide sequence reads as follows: TGTGCCAGCAGCTTAGGCAGGGGTGGGTACGAGCAGTACTTC.